These 2 T cell receptor beta chains were sequenced from one sample in a study of CD8 T cells in Susac syndrome. Reverse transcription of roughly 0.45 to 1 ug RNA used random hexamers. A single record per CDR3 protein comes from TCRdb applying MiXCR to the immunoSEQ multiplex PCR reads. The sample consists of some 130,000 distinct CDR3 sequences, approximately 90% of them appearing once. Input material: CD8+ T cells from PBMCs. These receptors were obtained from a human donor with multiple sclerosis.

The chain links TRBV9 to TRBJ2-2; 7 nucleotides match TRBD2. V gave up 2 bases and J gave up 6 bases; unmatched junction bases: 7. Germline V gene data show CDR1 as SGDLS and CDR2 as YYNGEE. This CDR3 is built from 15 residues. This chain's CDR3 is CASSVFWEGPGELFF. DNA of the CDR3: TGTGCCAGCAGCGTCTTTTGGGAGGGCCCCGGGGAGCTGTTTTTT. Full variable domain (outside the CDR3, taken from reference TRBV9 and TRBJ2-2): DSGVTQTPKHLITATGQRVTLRCSPRSGDLSVYWYQQSLDQGLQFLIQYYNGEERAKGNILERFSAQQFPDLHSELNLSSLELGDSALYFCASSVFWEGPGELFFGEGSRLTVL.

The rearrangement uses TRBV7-9 and TRBJ1-3, with D hard to call. There are 14 residues in the CDR3. The germline V gene has CDR1 SEHNR and CDR2 FQNEAQ (reference sequence). The germline V and J ends were trimmed by 3 bases and 4 bases, with 10 bases remaining between them. The CDR3 DNA reads TGTGCCAGCAGCTTTGACGTGGGGGGAAACACCATATATTTT. Its translation is CASSFDVGGNTIYF.